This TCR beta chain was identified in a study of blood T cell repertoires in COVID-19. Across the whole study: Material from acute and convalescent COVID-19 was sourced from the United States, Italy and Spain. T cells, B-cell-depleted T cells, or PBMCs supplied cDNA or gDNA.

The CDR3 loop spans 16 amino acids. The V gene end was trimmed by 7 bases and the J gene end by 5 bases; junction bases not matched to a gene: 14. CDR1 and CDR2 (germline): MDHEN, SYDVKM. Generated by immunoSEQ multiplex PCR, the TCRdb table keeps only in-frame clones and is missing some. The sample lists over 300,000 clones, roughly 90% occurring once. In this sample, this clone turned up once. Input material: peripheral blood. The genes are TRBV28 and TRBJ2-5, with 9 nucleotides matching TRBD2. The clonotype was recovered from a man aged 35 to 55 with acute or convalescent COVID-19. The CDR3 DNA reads TGTGCCAGCACCCGGGTTGTGGCGGGAGGGGGGGAGACCCAGTACTTC. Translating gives CASTRVVAGGGETQYF.